The rows below give T cell receptor beta chains drawn from one sample of a study of cytomegalovirus exposure and HLA in healthy donors. Only in-frame clones appear in the TCRdb table, and some are missing; sequencing was by immunoSEQ multiplex PCR. The top ten hold over 1.2% of the sample, which has around 180,000 clones, approximately 75% seen once. What was sequenced was PBMCs. The receptor source for this set is a girl aged 5 to 17 in good health and CMV-seronegative. Each CDR3 is given with its conserved first and last residue. D genes are given only for firm matches. Size values are once, few and many counts, or a class for expanded clones, and some rows have none.

j_call clone_size cdr3_length v_call d_call cdr3_aa
TRBJ1-1 few 16 TRBV2 . CASRETGLTLLTEAFF
TRBJ1-2 . 14 TRBV7-9 . CASSLGWGGSGYTF
TRBJ1-6 . 18 TRBV5-1 TRBD1 CASSLAGAGQGTNSPLHF
TRBJ1-4 . 14 TRBV6-5 TRBD1 CASSRGHTREKLFF
TRBJ1-1 . 15 TRBV5-1 . CASSLAGTGNTEAFF
TRBJ1-1 . 10 TRBV20-1 . CSARAAEAFF
TRBJ1-1 few 18 TRBV5-1 . CASSSGSGMGLQNTEAFF
TRBJ1-1 . 13 TRBV19 . CASRGGVGTEAFF
TRBJ2-2 . 16 TRBV7-9 . CASSLARSKNTGELFF
TRBJ2-7 . 14 TRBV5-4 TRBD2 CASSRSGVVYEQYF
TRBJ2-1 . 15 TRBV28 TRBD2 CASSLFPRGGGEQFF
TRBJ1-3 . 15 TRBV6-5 . CASAPTAYSGNTIYF
TRBJ2-5 . 17 TRBV19 TRBD1 CASSTYSGQGMRETQYF
TRBJ1-5 . 18 TRBV4-1 TRBD1 CASSRDPGQGYSNQPQHF
TRBJ1-4 . 16 TRBV7-6 . CASSGGGRPGDEKLFF
TRBJ1-2 . 15 TRBV2 TRBD1 CAGEQGGLPNYGYTF
TRBJ1-4 . 16 TRBV19 . CASSIFSQVPGEKLFF
TRBJ2-7 . 14 TRBV6-6 . CASSYGQHPYEQYF
TRBJ2-5 . 15 TRBV19 TRBD1 CASSPHRGPGETQYF
TRBJ2-7 . 15 TRBV28 TRBD1 CASSLQTGTVGEQYF
TRBJ1-4 few 15 TRBV5-1 . CASSRGGSYDEKLFF
TRBJ2-4 few 16 TRBV5-1 TRBD1 CASSLGTGQGANIQYF
TRBJ2-7 once 16 TRBV13 . CASSLGPGGGAYEQYF
TRBJ1-2 . 18 TRBV25-1 TRBD1 CASIKTGGSRYPFYGYTF
TRBJ2-5 . 15 TRBV2 . CASREGTGFQETQYF
TRBJ2-1 once 16 TRBV4-1 . CASSPRLGGGLNEQFF
TRBJ2-1 few 12 TRBV15 . CATSRTRQEQFF
TRBJ1-1 . 14 TRBV6-1 . CASSESQVLTEAFF
TRBJ2-7 . 13 TRBV27 . CASSFIGSDEQYF
TRBJ1-2 . 15 TRBV19 . CASSTPGTPSYGYTF
TRBJ1-2 few 14 TRBV5-1 . CASSQRGELDGYTF
TRBJ2-1 . 15 TRBV5-6 TRBD2 CASSLGLAGGNEQFF
TRBJ1-1 few 14 TRBV2 TRBD1 CASSPGQGNTEAFF
TRBJ1-2 . 13 TRBV6-6 . CASSYSREGGYTF
TRBJ2-5 . 15 TRBV5-4 . CASSLSSGRQETQYF
TRBJ1-1 . 13 TRBV5-5 . CASWQGIPRGAFF
TRBJ2-7 . 18 TRBV5-6 TRBD1 CASSEGTGEVWGSYEQYF
TRBJ2-3 once 15 TRBV7-9 TRBD2 CASSSETGGPGTQYF
TRBJ1-1 few 13 TRBV9 . CASSVGRGTEAFF
TRBJ1-2 once 15 TRBV5-1 . CASSLLQGEGRGYTF
TRBJ2-2 . 16 TRBV6-4 TRBD2 CASSSLAGGNTGELFF
TRBJ1-1 . 11 TRBV13 . CASSLTGEAFF